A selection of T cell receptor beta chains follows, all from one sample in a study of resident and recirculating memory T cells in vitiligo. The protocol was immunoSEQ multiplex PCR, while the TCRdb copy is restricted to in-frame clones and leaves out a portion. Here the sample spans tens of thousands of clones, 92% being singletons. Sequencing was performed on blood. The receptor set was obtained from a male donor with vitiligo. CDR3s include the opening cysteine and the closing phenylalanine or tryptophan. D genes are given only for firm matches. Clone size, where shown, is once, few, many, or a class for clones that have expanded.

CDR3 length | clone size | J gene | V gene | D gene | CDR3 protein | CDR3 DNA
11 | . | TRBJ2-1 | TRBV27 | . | CASSPGNEQFF | TGTGCCAGCAGTCCGGGCAATGAGCAGTTCTTC
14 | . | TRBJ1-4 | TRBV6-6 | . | CASSYSGMNEKLFF | TGTGCCAGCAGTTACTCGGGCATGAATGAAAAACTGTTTTTT
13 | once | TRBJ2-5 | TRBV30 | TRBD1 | CAWEGQDQETQYF | TGTGCCTGGGAGGGACAGGACCAAGAGACCCAGTACTTC
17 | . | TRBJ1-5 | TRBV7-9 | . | CASSPAPRGEFMQPQHF | TGTGCCAGCAGCCCGGCCCCTCGCGGGGAGTTTATGCAGCCCCAGCATTTT
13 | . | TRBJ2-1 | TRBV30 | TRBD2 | CAWSDRLANEQFF | TGTGCCTGGAGCGATAGACTAGCCAATGAGCAGTTCTTC
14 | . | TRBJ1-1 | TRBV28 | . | CASSLGQPYTEAFF | TGTGCCAGCAGTTTGGGCCAACCCTACACTGAAGCTTTCTTT
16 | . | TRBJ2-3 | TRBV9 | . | CASSPGRADLQGTQYF | TGTGCCAGCAGCCCAGGGCGGGCAGACCTACAGGGAACGCAGTATTTT
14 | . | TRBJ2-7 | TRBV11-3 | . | CASSLRRSPLEQYF | TGTGCCAGCAGCTTGCGGCGGAGCCCCTTAGAGCAGTACTTC
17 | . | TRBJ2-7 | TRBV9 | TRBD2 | CASSVQPGTSGSYEQYF | TGTGCCAGCAGCGTCCAGCCCGGGACTAGCGGGAGCTACGAGCAGTACTTC
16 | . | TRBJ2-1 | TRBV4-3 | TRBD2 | CASSQDYQRGYNEQFF | TGCGCCAGCAGCCAAGATTACCAGCGGGGCTACAATGAGCAGTTCTTC
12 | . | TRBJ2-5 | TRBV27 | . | CAVAGFGETQYF | TGTGCCGTCGCGGGCTTCGGGGAGACCCAGTACTTC
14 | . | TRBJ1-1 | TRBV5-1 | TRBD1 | CASSVDRGNTEAFF | TGCGCCAGCAGCGTGGACAGGGGGAACACTGAAGCTTTCTTT
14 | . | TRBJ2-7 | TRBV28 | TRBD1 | CASGLTGEAYEQYF | TGTGCCAGCGGTCTGACAGGGGAGGCCTACGAGCAGTACTTC
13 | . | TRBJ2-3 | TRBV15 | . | CATSRDRGDTQYF | TGTGCCACCAGCAGAGACAGGGGTGATACGCAGTATTTT
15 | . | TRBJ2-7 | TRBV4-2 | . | CASSQEGLSSYEQYF | TGTGCCAGCAGCCAAGAGGGCTTGAGCTCCTACGAGCAGTACTTC
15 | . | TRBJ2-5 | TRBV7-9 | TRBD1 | CASSLGRQGGETQYF | TGTGCCAGCAGCTTAGGGAGACAGGGGGGCGAGACCCAGTACTTC
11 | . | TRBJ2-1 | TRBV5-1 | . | CASSLQGEQFF | TGCGCCAGCAGCTTGCAGGGTGAGCAGTTCTTC
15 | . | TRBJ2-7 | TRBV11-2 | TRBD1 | CASSLEWDRAGEQYF | TGTGCCAGCAGCTTAGAGTGGGACAGGGCTGGAGAGCAGTACTTC
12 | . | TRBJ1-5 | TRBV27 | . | CASSSPGQPQHF | TGTGCCAGCAGTTCTCCGGGGCAGCCCCAGCATTTT
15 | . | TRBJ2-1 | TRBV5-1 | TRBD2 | CASTLLAGPNNEQFF | TGCGCCAGCACCCTACTAGCGGGACCCAACAATGAGCAGTTCTTC
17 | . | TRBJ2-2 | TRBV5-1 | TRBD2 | CASSPAPAGANTGELFF | TGCGCCAGCAGCCCGGCCCCAGCGGGAGCGAACACCGGGGAGCTGTTTTTT
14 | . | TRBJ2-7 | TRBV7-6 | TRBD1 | CASRLTGTSYEQYF | TGTGCCAGCAGATTGACAGGGACCTCCTACGAGCAGTACTTC
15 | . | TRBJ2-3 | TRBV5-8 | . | CASSSLAVVTDTQYF | TGTGCCAGCAGTTCGTTAGCGGTAGTAACAGATACGCAGTATTTT
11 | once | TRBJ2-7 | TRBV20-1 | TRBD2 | CSAGEGYEQYF | TGCAGTGCCGGGGAGGGCTACGAGCAGTACTTC
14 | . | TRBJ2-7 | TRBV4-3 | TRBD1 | CASSQAGTGIEQYF | TGCGCCAGCAGCCAAGCCGGGACAGGCATCGAGCAGTACTTC
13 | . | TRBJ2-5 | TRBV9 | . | CASSPPGEGGKYF | TGTGCCAGCAGCCCCCCGGGGGAGGGGGGAAAGTACTTC
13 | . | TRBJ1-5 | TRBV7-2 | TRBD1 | CASSLDRDKPQHF | TGTGCCAGCAGCCTCGACAGGGACAAGCCCCAGCATTTT
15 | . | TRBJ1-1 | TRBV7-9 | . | CASSLGRTVNTEAFF | TGTGCCAGCAGCTTAGGCCGGACAGTGAACACTGAAGCTTTCTTT
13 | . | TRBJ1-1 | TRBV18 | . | CASSEGGNTEAFF | TGTGCCAGCTCTGAAGGAGGGAACACTGAAGCTTTCTTT
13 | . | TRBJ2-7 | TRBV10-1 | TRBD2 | CASRPTSGYEQYF | TGCGCCAGCAGGCCAACTAGCGGCTACGAGCAGTACTTC
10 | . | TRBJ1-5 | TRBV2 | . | CASGEGAQHF | TGTGCCAGCGGAGAGGGTGCCCAGCATTTT
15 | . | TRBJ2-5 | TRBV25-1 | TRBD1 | CASSEYRGLGETQYF | TGTGCCAGCAGTGAATACAGGGGGCTTGGCGAGACCCAGTACTTC
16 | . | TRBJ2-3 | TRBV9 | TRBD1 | CASSPRTGGLADTQYF | TGTGCCAGCAGCCCTCGGACAGGGGGCCTAGCAGATACGCAGTATTTT
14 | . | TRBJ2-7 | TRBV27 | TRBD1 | CASSPGTGGYEQYF | TGTGCCAGCAGTCCCGGGACAGGGGGCTACGAGCAGTACTTC
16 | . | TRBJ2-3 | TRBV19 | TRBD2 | CASSKGLAGTTDTQYF | TGTGCCAGTAGTAAGGGACTAGCGGGAACCACAGATACGCAGTATTTT
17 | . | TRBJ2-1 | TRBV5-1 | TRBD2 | CASSPGGLPSSYNEQFF | TGCGCCAGCAGCCCGGGGGGGCTACCTAGCTCCTACAATGAGCAGTTCTTC
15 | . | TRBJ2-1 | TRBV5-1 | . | CASSMVRSSYNEQFF | TGCGCCAGCAGCATGGTCCGGAGCTCCTACAATGAGCAGTTCTTC
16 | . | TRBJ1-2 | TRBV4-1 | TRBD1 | CASSQPGTAFGYGYTF | TGCGCCAGCAGCCAGCCCGGGACAGCATTTGGCTATGGCTACACCTTC
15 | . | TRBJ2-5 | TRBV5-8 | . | CASSPEGAPGETQYF | TGTGCCAGCAGCCCGGAGGGCGCCCCGGGAGAGACCCAGTACTTC
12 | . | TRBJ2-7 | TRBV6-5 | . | CASRQGVYEQYF | TGTGCCAGCAGGCAGGGTGTCTACGAGCAGTACTTC
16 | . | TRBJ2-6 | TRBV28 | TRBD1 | CASSLYDRGEANVLTF | TGTGCCAGCAGTTTGTACGACAGGGGGGAGGCCAACGTCCTGACTTTC
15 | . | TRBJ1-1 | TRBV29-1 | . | CSVVYRTVTGAEAFF | TGCAGCGTAGTTTATCGGACAGTCACCGGGGCTGAAGCTTTCTTT
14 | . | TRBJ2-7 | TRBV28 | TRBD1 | CASIAGTGPYEQYF | TGTGCCAGCATCGCCGGGACAGGGCCCTACGAGCAGTACTTC
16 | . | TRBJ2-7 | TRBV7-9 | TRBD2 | CASSSGPSGSWGEQYF | TGTGCCAGCAGCTCAGGCCCTAGCGGGAGTTGGGGCGAGCAGTACTTC
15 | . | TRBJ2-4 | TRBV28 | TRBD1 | CASSLPGTGFDIQYF | TGTGCCAGCAGTTTGCCCGGGACAGGGTTCGACATTCAGTACTTC
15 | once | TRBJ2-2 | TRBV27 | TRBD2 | CASRSSGEGTGELFF | TGTGCCAGCAGGTCCTCGGGGGAGGGGACCGGGGAGCTGTTTTTT
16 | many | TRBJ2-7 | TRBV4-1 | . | CASSPGMGGGNYEQYF | TGCGCCAGCAGCCCCGGAATGGGAGGAGGGAACTACGAGCAGTACTTC
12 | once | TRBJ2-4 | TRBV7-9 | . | CASTVGKDIQYF | TGTGCCAGCACGGTGGGCAAAGACATTCAGTACTTC